Listed here are 21 T cell receptor beta chains from one sample, sequenced in a study of PD-L1 blockade in urothelial cancer. Assay used: immunoSEQ multiplex PCR; TCRdb lists only in-frame clones, some missing. The sample carries about 88,000 clones, approximately 91% recorded once. Source: PBMCs, taken around atezolizumab (anti-PD-L1) treatment. The receptors shown here come from a man aged 55 to 70 with urothelial cancer.

CDR3 nucleotides: TGTGCCAGCAGTTTATCCAGGGAGGTCAGTGAAAAACTGTTTTTT. It encodes CASSLSREVSEKLFF. The genes are TRBV27 and TRBJ1-4, with D possibly being TRBD1 (5 bases). The CDR3 runs 15 residues. CDR1 and CDR2 (germline): MNHEY, SMNVEV (reference sequence). V lost 0 bases and J 7 bases, leaving 12 bases between the germline ends.

V usage is TRBV9 and J usage is TRBJ1-1, with D tentatively TRBD1 (5 bases). Germline CDR1 and CDR2: SGDLS and YYNGEE. Between the trimmed V and J ends, which lost 1 base and 5 bases, there was a span of 12 bases. This CDR3 contains 14 residues. Here the CDR3 DNA reads TGTGCCAGCAGCGTACAGGGTAGGGGAACTGAAGCTTTCTTT. It codes for CASSVQGRGTEAFF.

This clone has a handful of counts. The chain couples TRBV10-1 to TRBJ2-7; D is possibly TRBD1 (6 bases). Germline loops: CDR1 WNHNN, CDR2 SYGVQD (reference sequence). This CDR3 has 14 amino acids. The CDR3 here is CPADRLFRSYEQYF. The DNA of the CDR3 is TGCCCCGCTGACAGGCTTTTTCGCTCCTACGAGCAGTACTTC.

J is TRBJ2-1 and V is TRBV7-3; D might be TRBD2 (6 bases). The ends were cut back, 4 bases at V and 7 bases at J, with 17 bases in the middle. The CDR3 runs 15 residues. Germline V gene sequence: CDR1 SGHTA, CDR2 FQGTGA. CDR3 amino acids: CASSSFLGSGNEQFF. The CDR3 bases are TGTGCCAGCAGCTCGTTTCTCGGGAGTGGTAATGAGCAGTTCTTC.

This chain connects TRBV27 to TRBJ2-2; TRBD1 matches 8 bases. V gave up 2 bases and J gave up 6 bases; unmatched junction bases: 2. Germline V gives CDR1 MNHEY, CDR2 SMNVEV (reference sequence). CDR3 length: 14 residues. CDR3: CASSLRTGPGELFF. The DNA for the CDR3 is TGTGCCAGCAGTTTACGGACAGGGCCCGGGGAGCTGTTTTTT.

This clone has just one count. This rearrangement joins TRBV5-4 to TRBJ2-1; TRBD1 aligns across 8 bases. V shed 5 bases, J shed 6 bases, and the junction held 4 bases outside the gene matches. CDR1 and CDR2 (germline): SGHNT, YYREEE (reference sequence). The CDR3 has 13 amino acids. The CDR3 DNA reads as TGTGCCAGCAGGGACAGGGTTTTCAATGAGCAGTTCTTC. Protein: CASRDRVFNEQFF.

The chain couples TRBV7-9 to TRBJ2-5, with 9 bases that match TRBD1. V trimming: 4 bases; J trimming: 2 bases; junction bases outside the gene matches: 5. CDR1 and CDR2 (germline): SEHNR, FQNEAQ (reference sequence). The CDR3 runs to 15 residues. CDR3 protein: CASSSTGGRQETQYF. CDR3 bases: TGTGCCAGCAGCTCCACAGGGGGCCGGCAAGAGACCCAGTACTTC.

The chain joins TRBV5-4 to TRBJ2-4; TRBD1 might be the D (5 bases). CDR3 size: 14 residues. V was clipped by 1 base and J by 2 bases, with 7 bases between them. Germline V lookup: CDR1 SGHNT, CDR2 YYREEE (reference sequence). CDR3 residues: CASSLQGTKNIQYF. CDR3 nucleotide sequence: TGTGCCAGCAGCTTGCAGGGAACCAAAAACATTCAGTACTTC.

The V gene is TRBV5-5, the J gene TRBJ2-7; D call uncertain. The CDR3 runs to 15 residues. The germline gives CDR1 SGHKS, CDR2 YYEKEE (reference sequence). Trimming cost V 4 bases and J 3 bases, with 17 bases left between them. This CDR3 reads CASSLTASRNYEQYF. The CDR3 DNA sequence: TGTGCCAGCAGCCTTACGGCTTCGCGGAACTACGAGCAGTACTTC.

The gene calls are TRBV5-6 and TRBJ2-1; 16 nucleotides line up with TRBD2. After removal of 4 bases from V and 6 bases from J, the junction contained 4 bases not matched to a gene. Germline values: CDR1 SGHDT, CDR2 YYEEEE. The CDR3 totals 16 residues. DNA for the CDR3: TGTGCCAGCAGCCTGGGACTAGCGGGGGGGGGCAATGAGCAGTTCTTC. Encoded protein: CASSLGLAGGGNEQFF.

The chain combines TRBV7-8 with TRBJ2-1, with 8 bases that match TRBD1. V was pared by 3 bases and J by 4 bases, with 5 bases of the junction left unmatched. Looked up from germline, CDR1 is SGHVS and CDR2 is FQNEAQ. CDR3 size: 15 residues. CDR3 DNA sequence: TGTGCCAGCAGCTTCGGACAGGGAAAATACAATGAGCAGTTCTTC. This encodes CASSFGQGKYNEQFF.

The V gene is TRBV9, the J gene TRBJ2-1; 7 bases agree with TRBD1. With V trimmed by 2 bases and J by 4 bases, 3 bases remained unmatched. The germline V gene encodes CDR1 SGDLS and CDR2 YYNGEE. CDR3 length: 14 amino acids. As DNA, the CDR3 is TGTGCCAGCAGCGTGTACAGGGGATACAATGAGCAGTTCTTC. Protein product: CASSVYRGYNEQFF.

The chain carries TRBV5-6 and TRBJ1-2; D remains ambiguous. Per germline, CDR1 SGHDT and CDR2 YYEEEE. This CDR3 has 14 residues. Deletions cut 4 bases from V and 5 bases from J, with 15 bases between. The chain's CDR3 is CASSIDGVVYGYTF. Here the CDR3 DNA reads TGTGCCAGCAGCATAGACGGGGTTGTTTATGGCTACACCTTC. Looking up the rest from reference TRBV5-6 and TRBJ1-2 gives the full variable domain: DAGVTQSPTHLIKTRGQQVTLRCSPKSGHDTVSWYQQALGQGPQFIFQYYEEEERQRGNFPDRFSGHQFPNYSSELNVNALLLGDSALYLCASSIDGVVYGYTFGSGTRLTVV.

The V and J genes are TRBV7-2 and TRBJ2-5; 9 bases align to TRBD2. Germline CDR1 is SGHTA and CDR2 is FQGNSA. Germline trimming cut 5 bases from V and 5 bases from J; bases unmatched to any gene: 15. The CDR3 has 17 residues. DNA of the CDR3: TGTGCCAGCAGCCTGGCCCAGAGCGGGGGGTCCCGGGAGACCCAGTACTTC. Amino acid sequence: CASSLAQSGGSRETQYF.

The CDR3 loop is CASSVAAGGTDTQYF. CDR3 nucleotides: TGTGCCAGCAGCGTAGCTGCGGGGGGCACAGATACGCAGTATTTT. This rearrangement joins TRBV9 to TRBJ2-3; 7 bases are shared with TRBD2. Unmatched junction bases numbered 2, after V lost 0 bases and J lost 1 base. The CDR3 is 15 residues long. Germline V gene sequence: CDR1 SGDLS, CDR2 YYNGEE.

V is TRBV5-5 and J is TRBJ2-7, with D maybe TRBD1 (6 bases). CDR1 is SGHKS and CDR2 is YYEKEE in the germline V gene (reference sequence). V lost 0 bases and J lost 3, with 13 bases in between. The CDR3 runs 15 residues. The CDR3 spells CASSLEPGQLYEQYF. CDR3 sequence (DNA): TGTGCCAGCAGCTTGGAACCCGGACAGCTCTACGAGCAGTACTTC.

The chain combines TRBV28 with TRBJ1-2, with a possible D match to TRBD1 (5 bases). The germline V gene encodes CDR1 MDHEN and CDR2 SYDVKM. The length of the CDR3 is 17 residues. Trimming pared 2 bases from V and 4 bases from J, leaving 20 bases between. The CDR3: CASSLRFRLTQGYGYTF. As DNA, the CDR3 is TGTGCCAGCAGTTTAAGGTTCAGATTGACTCAGGGCTATGGCTACACCTTC.

V gene TRBV5-1 combines with J gene TRBJ2-5; the match to TRBD2 covers 7 bases. CDR1 SGHRS and CDR2 YFSETQ come from the germline V gene. Trimming at V came to 4 bases and at J to 6 bases, leaving 6 bases not matched to a gene. This CDR3 region has 13 residues. CDR3 amino acids: CASSTGGWQTQYF. CDR3 DNA: TGCGCCAGCAGCACCGGGGGGTGGCAGACCCAGTACTTC.

V usage is TRBV7-2 and J usage is TRBJ2-3, with TRBD2 identical over 10 bases. The germline CDR1 and CDR2 sequences are SGHTA and FQGNSA. This CDR3 has 15 amino acids. Trimming removed 4 bases from V and 2 bases from J; junction bases left unmatched: 3. The chain's CDR3 is CASSSLAGLTDTQYF. CDR3 coding DNA: TGTGCCAGCAGCTCACTAGCGGGACTCACAGATACGCAGTATTTT.

The V gene is TRBV6-5, the J gene TRBJ2-1, with 11 positions matching TRBD2. Per the germline V gene, CDR1 is MNHEY and CDR2 is SVGAGI. The CDR3 sequence is 14 residues long. V was clipped by 5 bases and J by 4 bases; unmatched bases: 1. For the CDR3, the DNA is TGTGCCAGCAGTATAGCGGGGGGGTACAATGAGCAGTTCTTC. Translating gives CASSIAGGYNEQFF.

V usage is TRBV2 and J usage is TRBJ2-7, with 11 bases matching TRBD2. This CDR3 region has 15 residues. The trim removed 1 base at V and 2 bases at J, leaving 1 base unmatched. CDR1 is SNHLY, CDR2 FYNNEI, per germline. The CDR3 spells CASSEETSGAYEQYF. The CDR3 DNA sequence: TGTGCCAGCAGTGAAGAGACTAGCGGGGCCTACGAGCAGTACTTC. Using reference TRBV2 and TRBJ2-7 for the parts outside the CDR3, the full variable domain is EPEVTQTPSHQVTQMGQEVILRCVPISNHLYFYWYRQILGQKVEFLVSFYNNEISEKSEIFDDQFSVERPDGSNFTLKIRSTKLEDSAMYFCASSEETSGAYEQYFGPGTRLTVT.